This T cell receptor beta chain was sequenced for a study of response to subunit inactivated influenza vaccine. TCRdb reprocessed the RT-PCR reads via MiXCR and lists one record per CDR3 protein. The sample lists 500,000 to 600,000 distinct CDR3 sequences; 11% were seen once. CDR3 length: 15 residues. J gave up 5 bases and V 3 bases, and 11 bases lay outside the gene matches. Germline CDR1 SGDLS, CDR2 YYNGEE. This clonotype was seen more than once but under ten times. The sample was also linked to a second study, of T cells expressing NK-cell markers. That source notes: UMI-tagged 5'RACE template switching yielded the TCR beta cDNA. Sequenced donors, eight in total, included seven who were HCMV-seropositive and one who was seronegative. The dominant NKG2C+ clonotypes represented 1.0-7.0% of CD8+ T cells in five to seven donors.

The chain recombines TRBV9 with TRBJ2-7, with 7 bases fitting TRBD1. Sequenced here: PBMCs from blood, sampled on the day of vaccination. The receptor was isolated from a man aged 45 to 65 who received an inactivated influenza vaccine. Here the CDR3 reads CASSETGSLRDEQYF. In DNA, the CDR3 is TGTGCCAGCAGCGAGACAGGGTCCCTCAGGGACGAGCAGTACTTC.